The TCR beta chain under discussion was sequenced for a study of T cell responses to AZD1222 COVID-19 vaccine. Using immunoSEQ multiplex PCR, the repertoire was profiled, and TCRdb retains in-frame clones only, with some absent. This table holds 150,000 to 200,000 clones, just under 95% found once. Study-wide results and caveats: Spike as a whole was targeted by vaccine-associated CD4 TCRs, dominant at 160-218 and 743-854. Receipt of two AZD1222 doses was followed by a rise in Spike-specific TCR breadth and depth. AZD1222 recipients seropositive at baseline numbered only five to seven. It should be noted that donors were predominantly white British and more often female, and clonal diversity was possibly underestimated.

The CDR3 runs to 13 residues. Germline V gene lookup returns CDR1 SGHTA and CDR2 FQGNSA. V was pared by 4 bases and J by 11 bases, with 4 bases of the junction left unmatched. This clone was seen a few times. Its antigen remains unknown. This clonotype originated in an adult in good health. The starting material was peripheral blood, obtained on day 0 of AZD1222 vaccination. The V and J genes are TRBV7-2 and TRBJ1-6; 8 bases map to TRBD1. The CDR3 sequence: CASSSYRGAPLHF. The CDR3 DNA is TGTGCCAGCAGCTCATACAGGGGGGCACCCCTCCACTTT.